This T cell receptor (beta chain) was profiled in a study of identical twins. With template switching, a universal primer site was added, and the cDNA carried unique molecular identifiers. Each CDR3 protein is one row after TCRdb ran MiXCR on the 5' RACE reads. Among 700,000 to 950,000 distinct CDR3 sequences, approximately 13% were seen once, and the ten largest hold about 1.5%. The CDR3 is 12 residues long. V lost 5 bases, J lost 3 bases, and 8 bases lay in between. Germline loops: CDR1 LGHDT, CDR2 YNNKEL (reference sequence). Study outcomes and limitations: Sharing of beta out-of-frame sequences by twins showed a weaker excess.

This clonotype was picked up many times. Its antigen is still unknown. These data also featured in a second study, about yellow fever vaccine responses in identical twins.

Sequencing used PBMCs. This chain links TRBV3-1 with TRBJ2-7, with D unresolved. The clonotype originates from a woman aged 18-29 years in good health. The CDR3 here is CASSTASYEQYF. The DNA of the CDR3 is TGTGCCAGCAGCACTGCCAGCTACGAGCAGTACTTC.